This TCR beta chain was captured by sequencing in a study of tumor-infiltrating lymphocytes in localized non-small cell lung cancer. Study outcomes and limitations: Only some patients had TCR sequencing, depending on available tissue. Recurrence-free survival showed no association with tumor T-cell fraction. Immunotypes IM1 and IM2 had similar TCR-derived T-cell fractions.

The protocol was immunoSEQ multiplex PCR, while the TCRdb copy is restricted to in-frame clones and leaves out a portion. Here the sample spans about 12,000 clones, 86% being singletons. CDR1 is MDHEN and CDR2 is SYDVKM in the germline V gene. CDR3 length: 14 amino acids. V lost 7 bases and J 0 bases, leaving 13 bases between the germline ends. Worth noting for this clone: The antigen is not known.

The chain is built from TRBV28 and TRBJ2-7, with D perhaps matching TRBD2 (6 bases). The TCR comes from a human donor with non-small cell lung cancer. The sample consisted of lung tumor tissue. For the CDR3, the DNA is TGTGCCAGCAACCCCTCCGGGGGCTCCTACGAGCAGTACTTC. Encoded protein: CASNPSGGSYEQYF.